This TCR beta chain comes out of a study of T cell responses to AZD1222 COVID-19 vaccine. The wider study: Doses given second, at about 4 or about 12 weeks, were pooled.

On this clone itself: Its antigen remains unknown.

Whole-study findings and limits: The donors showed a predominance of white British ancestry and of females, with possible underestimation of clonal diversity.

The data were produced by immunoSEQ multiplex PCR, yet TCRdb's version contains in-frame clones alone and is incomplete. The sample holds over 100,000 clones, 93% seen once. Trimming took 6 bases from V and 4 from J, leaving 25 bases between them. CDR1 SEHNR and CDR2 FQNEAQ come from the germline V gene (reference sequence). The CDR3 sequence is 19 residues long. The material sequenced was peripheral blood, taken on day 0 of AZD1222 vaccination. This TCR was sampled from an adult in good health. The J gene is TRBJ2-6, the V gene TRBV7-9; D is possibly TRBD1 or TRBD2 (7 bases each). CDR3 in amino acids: CASSSPGRGRLTGANVLTF. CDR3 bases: TGTGCCAGCAGTTCGCCTGGGAGGGGGCGCCTCACAGGGGCCAACGTCCTGACTTTC.